The rows below give T cell receptor beta chains drawn from one sample of a study of cytomegalovirus exposure and HLA in healthy donors. The table came from immunoSEQ multiplex PCR; TCRdb's copy has only in-frame clones and leaves some out. This sample has roughly 200,000 clones; roughly nine tenths occur once, and the top ten carry about 7.2%. Sample: PBMCs. The receptor source for this set is a man aged 25-45 years in good health and CMV-seropositive. The CDR3 runs from the conserved cysteine through the conserved F or W. D genes are given only for firm matches. For some rows the clone size is stated as once, few or many, or as a class when expanded; others skip it.

once	TRBJ2-5	TRBD2	TRBV15	TGTGCCACCAGCAGAGCCGGGACTAGACGGCGGGAGACCCAGTACTTC	CATSRAGTRRRETQYF
-	TRBJ2-2	TRBD2	TRBV5-1	TGCGCCAGCAGCTTGTTCGGGAGGGCGAACACCGGGGAGCTGTTTTTT	CASSLFGRANTGELFF
-	TRBJ1-1	-	TRBV5-6	TGTGCCAGCAGCTGGGGGACGGCTGAAGCTTTCTTT	CASSWGTAEAFF
-	TRBJ2-7	-	TRBV19	TGTGCCAGTGAGGGGCCTCCTTCCTACGAGCAGTACTTC	CASEGPPSYEQYF
few	TRBJ1-5	-	TRBV2	TGTGCCAGCAGAGGAATTCAGGGAGTCCATCAGCCCCAGCATTTT	CASRGIQGVHQPQHF
-	TRBJ1-1	-	TRBV19	TGTGCCAGTAGTGGGACAATGGCTGAAGCTTTCTTT	CASSGTMAEAFF
-	TRBJ1-2	-	TRBV29-1	TGCAGCGTTCTCCCGGGTGGACACTATGGCTACACCTTC	CSVLPGGHYGYTF
-	TRBJ1-1	TRBD1	TRBV9	TGTGCCAGCAGCCCAAGACAGGGGAACACTGAAGCTTTCTTT	CASSPRQGNTEAFF
-	TRBJ2-2	-	TRBV15	TGTGCCACCAGCAGAGTGGGGTCATGGGGCGGGGAGCTGTTTTTT	CATSRVGSWGGELFF
-	TRBJ2-5	-	TRBV6-5	TGTGCCAGCAAACAGTACTTATCCCAAGAGACCCAGTACTTC	CASKQYLSQETQYF
once	TRBJ2-7	TRBD2	TRBV9	TGTGCCAGCAGCGTAGGACCAGCGGGGGTCTACGAGCAGTACTTC	CASSVGPAGVYEQYF
-	TRBJ1-5	-	TRBV19	TGTGCCAGTAGTATTCTCCGACAGGGCAATCAGCCCCAGCATTTT	CASSILRQGNQPQHF
-	TRBJ1-3	TRBD1	TRBV10-3	TGTGCCATCAGTGACAACAGGGGTTACTCTGGAAACACCATATATTTT	CAISDNRGYSGNTIYF
-	TRBJ1-6	TRBD1	TRBV14	TGTGCCAGCAGCCACCAGACCCAGGGGGATTCACCCCTCCACTTT	CASSHQTQGDSPLHF
-	TRBJ2-7	-	TRBV6-6	TGTGCCACCCACACCCGGAGTACTGGTTCCTACGAGCAGTACTTC	CATHTRSTGSYEQYF
-	TRBJ2-3	TRBD2	TRBV7-2	TGTGCCAGCAGTTACACCAACGGGGGGGGCACAGATACGCAGTATTTT	CASSYTNGGGTDTQYF
-	TRBJ1-1	TRBD1	TRBV2	TGTGCCAGCGGACAGGCGAACACTGAAGCTTTCTTT	CASGQANTEAFF
-	TRBJ2-7	-	TRBV2	TGTGCCAGCAGTGAAGCGATCGGGGCATCCTACGAGCAGTACTTC	CASSEAIGASYEQYF
-	TRBJ1-1	TRBD1	TRBV7-3	TGTGCCAGCAGCCCCGACAGGGGATACACTGAAGCTTTCTTT	CASSPDRGYTEAFF
few	TRBJ2-1	TRBD2	TRBV6-1	TGTGCCAGCAGTGGAGGGACTAGCGGAAGGTTCTACAATGAGCAGTTCTTC	CASSGGTSGRFYNEQFF
few	TRBJ1-2	-	TRBV20-1	TGCAGTGCTACGGGGGGAGGCGGCTACACCTTC	CSATGGGGYTF
-	TRBJ2-1	-	TRBV6-1	TGTGCCAGCAGTGAGTGGGGGGAGAGCGATAATGAGCAGTTCTTC	CASSEWGESDNEQFF
-	TRBJ1-2	-	TRBV6-6	TGTGCCAGCAGTTACTTGCAGGGCGCGGGCTATGGCTACACCTTC	CASSYLQGAGYGYTF
-	TRBJ2-5	-	TRBV5-6	TGTGCCAGCAGCTTGACGGGCACCCCGCAGACCCAGTACTTC	CASSLTGTPQTQYF
-	TRBJ2-7	-	TRBV28	TGTGCCAGCAGTTTAGAGGTGGGGCTTACCTACGAGCAGTACTTC	CASSLEVGLTYEQYF
-	TRBJ2-7	-	TRBV28	TGTGCCAGCAGTTTAGTCACCGGGTTCCCCTACGAGCAGTACTTC	CASSLVTGFPYEQYF
medium-sized	TRBJ2-7	-	TRBV27	TGTGCCAGCAGTTTTTGGGTCGGGGGTCGTCCCTACGAGCAGTACTTC	CASSFWVGGRPYEQYF
-	TRBJ2-7	-	TRBV6-5	TGTGCCAGCAGTTACTCGAGAGACAGTACAGAGCAGTACTTC	CASSYSRDSTEQYF
-	TRBJ2-3	-	TRBV5-6	TGTGCCAGCAACCTGGAGATGTCAGATACGCAGTATTTT	CASNLEMSDTQYF
-	TRBJ2-7	TRBD2	TRBV6-6	TGTGCCAGCAGGCCCGGGACTAGCTCCACCTACGAGCAGTACTTC	CASRPGTSSTYEQYF
-	TRBJ1-2	TRBD1	TRBV5-1	TGCGCCAGCATGGCCTGGACAGGGGGTCTAGGCTACACCTTC	CASMAWTGGLGYTF
-	TRBJ2-2	-	TRBV12-5	TGTGCTAGTGGCCCGGACTTGACGAACACCGGGGAGCTGTTTTTT	CASGPDLTNTGELFF